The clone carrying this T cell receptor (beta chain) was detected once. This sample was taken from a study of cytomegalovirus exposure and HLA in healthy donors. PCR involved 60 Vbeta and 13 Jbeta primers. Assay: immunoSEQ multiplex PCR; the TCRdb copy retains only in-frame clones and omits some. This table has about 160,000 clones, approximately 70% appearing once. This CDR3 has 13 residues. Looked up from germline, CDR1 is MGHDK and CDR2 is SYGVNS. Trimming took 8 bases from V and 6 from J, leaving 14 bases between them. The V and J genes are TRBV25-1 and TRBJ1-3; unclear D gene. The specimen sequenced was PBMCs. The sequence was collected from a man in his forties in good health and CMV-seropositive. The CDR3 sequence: CASCGFYENTIYF. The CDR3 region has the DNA TGTGCCAGCTGCGGGTTCTATGAAAACACCATATATTTT.